Presented here are 13 T cell receptor beta chains from one specimen sequenced in a study of regulatory T cells in long-lasting Graves disease. The time point here: newly diagnosed GD, antithyroid drugs for less than 3 months. Generation of the TCR library employed RNA extracted from PBMCs. Construction of the TCR beta libraries employed iRepertoire HTBI primers in conjunction with Arm-PCR of CDR3 regions. Via MiXCR, TCRdb re-called the multiplex PCR reads, giving one row per CDR3 protein. Of approximately 230,000 distinct CDR3 sequences listed, about 18% were seen once; the top ten hold less than 25%. Here the sequenced sample was peripheral blood mononuclear cells (PBMCs), taken at new diagnosis, from a patient treated with antithyroid drugs. These receptors were taken from a female donor with Graves disease.

Ten or more counts support this clonotype. The chain carries TRBV19 and TRBJ2-5; tentative D call: TRBD1 (6 bases). The CDR3 extends over 15 amino acids. V was trimmed by 2 bases and J by 4 bases, leaving 14 bases between them. Germline V gene sequence: CDR1 LNHDA, CDR2 SQIVND (reference sequence). This CDR3 is CASSIPGQGVETQYF. As DNA, the CDR3 is TGTGCCAGTAGTATACCGGGACAAGGTGTAGAGACCCAGTACTTC.

This clonotype was seen ten or more times. The J gene is TRBJ1-2, the V gene TRBV18; TRBD1 aligns across 12 bases. Losses at the gene ends were 0 bases for V and 2 bases for J; bases not matched to a gene: 1. This CDR3 is built from 16 residues. Germline CDR1 is KGHSH and CDR2 is LQKENI. The chain's CDR3 is CASSPPGTGGNYGYTF. The CDR3 bases are TGTGCCAGCTCACCACCGGGGACAGGGGGCAACTATGGCTACACCTTC.

This clonotype was counted many times. The chain carries TRBV2 and TRBJ2-3; TRBD2 aligns across 8 bases. The J segment lost 0 bases and the V segment lost 5 bases, leaving 7 bases of the junction unmatched. Per germline, CDR1 SNHLY and CDR2 FYNNEI. The CDR3 runs to 16 residues. The CDR3 nucleotides read TGTGCCAGCAGTCTTCATAGCGGGGCTAGCACAGATACGCAGTATTTT. It yields the protein CASSLHSGASTDTQYF.

This clonotype was counted a few times. V usage is TRBV4-3 and J usage is TRBJ1-6, with D perhaps matching TRBD1 (5 bases). Trimming removed 4 bases from V and 3 bases from J, with 16 bases in between. The CDR3 contains 17 residues. Germline V gene sequence: CDR1 LGHNA, CDR2 YSLEER. In nucleotides, the CDR3 is TGCGCCAGCAGCCCGTCTAGGACAAACTACTATAATTCACCCCTCCACTTT. It yields the protein CASSPSRTNYYNSPLHF.

This clonotype was counted many times. The chain carries TRBV13 and TRBJ2-4; D is unresolved. Trimming removed 3 bases at V and 0 bases at J, with 9 bases between. The CDR3 extends over 15 amino acids. Looked up from germline, CDR1 is PRHDT and CDR2 is FYEKMQ (reference sequence). CDR3: CASSLKKLAKNIQYF. The CDR3 region has the DNA TGTGCCAGCAGCTTGAAAAAGCTAGCCAAAAACATTCAGTACTTC. The full variable domain, its missing parts supplied by reference TRBV13 and TRBJ2-4, is AAGVIQSPRHLIKEKRETATLKCYPIPRHDTVYWYQQGPGQDPQFLISFYEKMQSDKGSIPDRFSAQQFSDYHSELNMSSLELGDSALYFCASSLKKLAKNIQYFGAGTRLSVL.

There are many counts of this clonotype. The rearrangement uses TRBV18 and TRBJ2-1, with D perhaps matching TRBD1 or TRBD2 (7 bases each). Trimming took off 3 bases at V and 5 bases at J, with 14 bases between the two ends. The germline gives CDR1 KGHSH, CDR2 LQKENI. The CDR3 runs 15 residues. CDR3 residues: CASSPGRGQDNEQFF. The CDR3 region has the DNA TGTGCCAGCTCACCGGGGAGGGGGCAAGACAATGAGCAGTTCTTC. The variable domain in full, completed from reference TRBV18 and TRBJ2-1, reads NAGVMQNPRHLVRRRGQEARLRCSPMKGHSHVYWYRQLPEEGLKFMVYLQKENIIDESGMPKERFSAEFPKEGPSILRIQQVVRGDSAAYFCASSPGRGQDNEQFFGPGTRLTVL.

This clonotype has at least ten counts. The V and J genes are TRBV6-2 or TRBV6-3 and TRBJ2-7, with 9 positions matching TRBD2. Trimming cost V 7 bases and J 2 bases; bases outside gene matches: 12. Germline V gene lookup returns CDR1 MNHEY and CDR2 SVGEGT. The CDR3 covers 16 residues. The CDR3 loop reads CASNRGRGLAAYEQYF. DNA for the CDR3: TGTGCCAGCAACCGGGGGAGGGGACTAGCCGCCTACGAGCAGTACTTC.

The chain employs TRBV19 and TRBJ1-2; 8 nucleotides align to TRBD1. The CDR3 is made up of 16 amino acids. CDR1 is LNHDA, CDR2 SQIVND, per germline (reference sequence). The ends lost 5 bases at V and 5 bases at J; junction bases unmatched: 13. CDR3 residues: CASSDFRTGYVYGYTF. The CDR3 nucleotides read TGTGCCAGTAGTGATTTCCGGACAGGGTACGTTTATGGCTACACCTTC. Complete variable domain (other parts from reference TRBV19 and TRBJ1-2): DGGITQSPKYLFRKEGQNVTLSCEQNLNHDAMYWYRQDPGQGLRLIYYSQIVNDFQKGDIAEGYSVSREKKESFPLTVTSAQKNPTAFYLCASSDFRTGYVYGYTFGSGTRLTVV.

In its sample, this clonotype was seen many times. This chain connects TRBV20-1 to TRBJ2-7; D gene ambiguous. The germline V gene has CDR1 DFQATT and CDR2 SNEGSKA (reference sequence). CDR3 length: 12 residues. Trimming shortened V by 5 bases and J by 4 bases, and 12 bases separated the two germline ends. The CDR3 nucleotides read TGCAGTGCTTGGACGATCGTATACGAGCAGTACTTC. Translating gives CSAWTIVYEQYF.

Regarding this clonotype: This may stem from a read error, because a much larger clone lies one nucleotide away. The chain employs TRBV7-9 and TRBJ2-7, with D possibly being TRBD1 (5 bases). The V gene lost 5 bases and the J gene lost 7 bases, with 12 bases spanning the gap. The CDR3 contains 12 residues. The V gene's germline CDR1 is SEHNR and CDR2 FQNEAQ (reference sequence). The CDR3 region is CASSQTEEEQYF. CDR3 DNA: TGTGCCAGCAGCCAGACAGAGGAAGAGCAGTACTTC. Full variable domain (outside the CDR3, taken from reference TRBV7-9 and TRBJ2-7): DTGVSQNPRHKITKRGQNVTFRCDPISEHNRLYWYRQTLGQGPEFLTYFQNEAQLEKSRLLSDRFSAERPKGSFSTLEIQRTEQGDSAMYLCASSQTEEEQYFGPGTRLTVT.

This clonotype was recorded many times. The V gene is TRBV6-1, the J gene TRBJ2-2; 9 nucleotides align to TRBD1. The CDR3 length is 14 residues. CDR1 and CDR2 from the germline V gene are MNHNS and SASEGT. Trimming removed 7 bases from V and 4 bases from J; junction bases left unmatched: 4. This chain's CDR3 is CASTDRGITGELFF. The CDR3 DNA sequence: TGTGCCAGCACGGACAGGGGCATCACCGGGGAGCTGTTTTTT.

A word on this clonotype: A much larger clone differs from this one at a single base, so this may be a read error. The rearrangement uses TRBV7-2 and TRBJ2-3; possibly TRBD1 for D (5 bases). V was clipped by 7 bases and J by 6 bases, with 14 bases between them. Germline V gene data show CDR1 as SGHTA and CDR2 as FQGNSA. The CDR3 covers 13 residues. The CDR3 region is CASTLLRDDTQYF. The DNA for the CDR3 is TGTGCCAGCACCCTACTCAGGGATGATACGCAGTATTTT.

This clonotype occurred many times. The CDR3 DNA reads TGTGCCAGCCGGCGAACAGGGGGGAATTCACCCCTCCACTTT. This sequence encodes CASRRTGGNSPLHF. This rearrangement joins TRBV6-1 to TRBJ1-6; 8 bases line up with TRBD1. The CDR3 has 14 amino acids. V was pared by 8 bases and J by 7 bases, with 7 bases of the junction left unmatched. The germline gives CDR1 MNHNS, CDR2 SASEGT.